The clone carrying this T cell receptor beta chain has only one observation. Its antigen is undetermined. Germline DNA was extracted too, while blood RNA derived from unsorted whole blood. V gave up 6 bases and J gave up 2 bases, with 18 bases separating them. Looked up from germline, CDR1 is SGHAT and CDR2 is FQNNGV. The CDR3 has 16 residues. The data were taken from a study of tumor-infiltrating lymphocytes in primary liver carcinoma. The study, taken as a whole, reports: With p = 0.039, the top-250-clone fraction in tumors significantly exceeded that in blood.

A primer in the constant region served to generate TCR beta cDNA from roughly 450 ng of total RNA. Generation of the TCR beta libraries relied on three nested multiplex PCR rounds using slightly modified ARM-PCR. The first two PCR rounds used TRBV1-TRBV30 primers with a Cbeta primer, 10 cycles each. From the multiplex PCR reads, TCRdb called clonotypes with MiXCR, one entry per CDR3 protein. The sample holds some 190,000 distinct CDR3 sequences, around 60% seen once. The chain employs TRBV11-2 and TRBJ2-3; D may correspond to TRBD1 or TRBD2 (5 bases each). The clonotype originates from a man in his forties with primary liver carcinoma and hepatitis B virus infection. Material for sequencing was peripheral blood. CDR3 bases: TGTGCCAGCAGAGGAGGCCTTGGGGCCCACACAGATACGCAGTATTTT. Protein product: CASRGGLGAHTDTQYF.